The TCR beta chain described here comes from a study of immune evolution from preneoplasia to lung adenocarcinoma. Study in general: HLA loss of heterozygosity: approximately 7.5% AIS, approximately 15% MIA, about 31% ADC, none AAH.

Assay: immunoSEQ multiplex PCR; the TCRdb copy retains only in-frame clones and omits some. In the table there are 12,000 to 15,000 clones, roughly 80% of which are singletons. This clone was counted only a few times. V trimming: 6 bases; J trimming: 6 bases; junction bases outside the gene matches: 6. This CDR3 has 14 amino acids. Per germline, CDR1 MRHNA and CDR2 SNTAGT. Specimen: FFPE minimally invasive lung adenocarcinoma tissue. The receptor comes from a person aged 55-85 years with lung adenocarcinoma. The genes are TRBV6-4 and TRBJ2-1; TRBD1 agrees at 9 bases. Here the CDR3 DNA reads TGTGCCAGCAGCCGGGACAGGGAGGCCAATGAGCAGTTCTTC. It translates to CASSRDREANEQFF.